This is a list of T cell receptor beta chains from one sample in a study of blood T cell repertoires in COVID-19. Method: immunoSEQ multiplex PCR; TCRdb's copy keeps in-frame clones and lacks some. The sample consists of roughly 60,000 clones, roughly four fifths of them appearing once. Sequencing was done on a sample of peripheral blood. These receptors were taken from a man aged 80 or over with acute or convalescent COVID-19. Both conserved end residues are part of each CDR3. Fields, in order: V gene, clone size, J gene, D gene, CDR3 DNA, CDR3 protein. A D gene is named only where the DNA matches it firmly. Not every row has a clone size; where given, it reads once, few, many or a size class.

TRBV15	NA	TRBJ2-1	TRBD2	TGTGCCACCGGAGACCGGGGGGAGGGGCCATACAATGAGCAGTTCTTC	CATGDRGEGPYNEQFF
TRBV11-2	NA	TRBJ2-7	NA	TGTGCCAGCAGCATTACGGACAAGCCCTACGAGCAGTACTTC	CASSITDKPYEQYF
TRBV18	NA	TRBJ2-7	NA	TGTGCCAGCTCATCTAACAGGGACTCCTACGAGCAGTACTTC	CASSSNRDSYEQYF
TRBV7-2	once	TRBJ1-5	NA	TGTGCCAGCAGCCCCCGGACGGGCCCAGGGCAGCCCCAGCATTTT	CASSPRTGPGQPQHF
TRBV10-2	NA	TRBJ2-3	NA	TGCGCCAGTCGCAGAAACACAGATACGCAGTATTTT	CASRRNTDTQYF
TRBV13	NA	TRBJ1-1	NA	TGTGCCAGCAGCCCACCCGGGGGAGGGGCGGACACTGAAGCTTTCTTT	CASSPPGGGADTEAFF
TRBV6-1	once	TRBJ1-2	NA	TGTGCCAGCAGTGAAACCCTAGCGGATGGCTACACCTTC	CASSETLADGYTF
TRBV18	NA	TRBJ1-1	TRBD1	TGTGCCAGCTCCATGGGACAGGGGAACACTGAAGCTTTCTTT	CASSMGQGNTEAFF
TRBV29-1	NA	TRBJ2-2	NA	TGCAGCGCCGATAGTGGTTCCGGGGAGCTGTTTTTT	CSADSGSGELFF
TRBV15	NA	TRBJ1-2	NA	TGTGCCACCAGCAGAGACGGGAACTATGGCTACACCTTC	CATSRDGNYGYTF
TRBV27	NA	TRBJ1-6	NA	TGTGCCAGCAGTCTCCATCAGCGGTCGCGGACACCCCTCCACTTT	CASSLHQRSRTPLHF
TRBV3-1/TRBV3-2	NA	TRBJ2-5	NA	TGTGCCAGCAGACCTGGACAGAACCAAGAGACCCAGTACTTC	CASRPGQNQETQYF
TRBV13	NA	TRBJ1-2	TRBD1	TGTGCCAGCAGCCGGATGACAGGGTGGGAAGGCTACACCTTC	CASSRMTGWEGYTF
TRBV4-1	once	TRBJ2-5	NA	TGCGCCAGCAGCCAAGATTCCCCCTACCAAGAGACCCAGTACTTC	CASSQDSPYQETQYF
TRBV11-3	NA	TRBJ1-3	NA	TGTGCCAGCGCAAGGGGGGGGCGAGGAAACACCATATATTTT	CASARGGRGNTIYF
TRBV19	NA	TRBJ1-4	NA	TGTGCCAGTAGTATCCAGGGAAGAACTGAAAAACTGTTTTTT	CASSIQGRTEKLFF
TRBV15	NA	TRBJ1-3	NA	TGTGCCACCAGCAGGACAGTTCAGAGCTCTGGAAACACCATATATTTT	CATSRTVQSSGNTIYF
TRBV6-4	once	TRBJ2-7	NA	TGTGCCAGCAGTCCCCAGTCAACAGGCGAGCAGTACTTC	CASSPQSTGEQYF
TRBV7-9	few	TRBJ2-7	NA	TGTGCCAGCAGCCCTCCCCCTGGGCCTGGGTACGAGCAGTACTTC	CASSPPPGPGYEQYF
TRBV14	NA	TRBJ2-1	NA	TGTGCCAGCAGCCAAGAGTTCCTCGGGGAGCAGTTCTTC	CASSQEFLGEQFF
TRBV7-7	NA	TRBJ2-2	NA	TGTGCTAGCAGCTTAGGCGCCCCAATAAACACCGGGGAGCTGTTTTTT	CASSLGAPINTGELFF
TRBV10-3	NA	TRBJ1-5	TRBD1	TGTGCCATCTCTATTGGACAGGGTGATCAGCCCCAGCATTTT	CAISIGQGDQPQHF
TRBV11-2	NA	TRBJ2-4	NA	TGTGCCAGCAGCTTAGTATGGACAGCGAAAAACATTCAGTACTTC	CASSLVWTAKNIQYF
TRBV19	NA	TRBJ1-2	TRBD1	TGTGCCAGTACCCAAGGACAGGACTATGGCTACACCTTC	CASTQGQDYGYTF
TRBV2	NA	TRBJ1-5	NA	TGTGCCAGCAGTGAGGAGGGTCAGCCCCAGCATTTT	CASSEEGQPQHF
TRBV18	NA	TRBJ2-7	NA	TGTGCCAGCTCAAACGACGCCGCGGGGGAGCAGTACTTC	CASSNDAAGEQYF
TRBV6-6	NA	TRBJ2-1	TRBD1	TGTGCCAGCGCTGGACAGGGTATTGAGCAGTTCTTC	CASAGQGIEQFF
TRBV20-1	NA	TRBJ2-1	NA	TGCAGTGCTCCCGGCTACAATGAGCAGTTCTTC	CSAPGYNEQFF
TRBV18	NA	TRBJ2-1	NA	TGTGCCAGCTCACCAAGGAGTTTCGGGGACATGAATGAGCAGTTCTTC	CASSPRSFGDMNEQFF
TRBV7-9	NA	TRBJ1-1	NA	TGTGCCAGCAGCCAAACCGACAGCCCGAACACTGAAGCTTTCTTT	CASSQTDSPNTEAFF
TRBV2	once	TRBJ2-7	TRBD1	TGTGCCAGCGGCCGGACAGGGGGGAGCTACGAGCAGTACTTC	CASGRTGGSYEQYF
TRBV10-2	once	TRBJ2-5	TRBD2	TGCGCCAGCAGCGAGAAGAGGACTAGCGGGGGGGAAACGAGAGAGACCCAGTACTTC	CASSEKRTSGGETRETQYF
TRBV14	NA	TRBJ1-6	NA	TGTGCCAGCAGCCAAGATAACACCGCAAATTCACCCCTCCACTTT	CASSQDNTANSPLHF
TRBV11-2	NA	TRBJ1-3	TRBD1	TGTGCCAGCAGCTTAGTGGGACAGGGTTTTTGGAACACCATATATTTT	CASSLVGQGFWNTIYF
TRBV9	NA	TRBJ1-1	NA	TGTGCCAGCAGCGAACAGGGATCGAACACTGAAGCTTTCTTT	CASSEQGSNTEAFF
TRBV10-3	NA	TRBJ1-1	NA	TGTGCCATCAGTGACCTAACGAACACTGAAGCTTTCTTT	CAISDLTNTEAFF
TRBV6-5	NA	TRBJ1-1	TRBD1	TGTGCCAGCAGCTCCACAGGGGCCACTGAAGCTTTCTTT	CASSSTGATEAFF
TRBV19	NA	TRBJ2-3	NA	TGTGCCAGTAGTAATCGCAGGGAAGGCGATACGCAGTATTTT	CASSNRREGDTQYF
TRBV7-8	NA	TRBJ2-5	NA	TGTGCCAGCAGCTTAGTATACAGGGCGGTGGGGGAGACCCAGTACTTC	CASSLVYRAVGETQYF
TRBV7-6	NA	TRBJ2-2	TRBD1	TGTGCCAGCAGCCCGGGGACAGGGTCGAACACCGGGGAGCTGTTTTTT	CASSPGTGSNTGELFF
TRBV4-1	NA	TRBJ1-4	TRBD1	TGCGCCAGCAGCCAGCCGGGACAGGGCAATGAAAAACTGTTTTTT	CASSQPGQGNEKLFF
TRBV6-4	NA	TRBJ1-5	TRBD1	TGTGCCAGCACGCGGACAGGTCACAATCAGCCCCAGCATTTT	CASTRTGHNQPQHF
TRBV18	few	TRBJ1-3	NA	TGTGCCAGCTCACCAGGCAGGGGCTCTGGAAACACCATATATTTT	CASSPGRGSGNTIYF
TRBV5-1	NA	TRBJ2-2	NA	TGCGCCAGCAGCTTGGGGCCTACGGGCACCGGGGAGCTGTTTTTT	CASSLGPTGTGELFF
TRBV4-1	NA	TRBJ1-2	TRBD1	TGCGCCAGCAGCCAAGCCTCAACCACAGGGGCGGGCTACACCTTC	CASSQASTTGAGYTF
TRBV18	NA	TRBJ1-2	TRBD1	TGTGCCAGCTCCGCGCAGGGGGATGGCTACACCTTC	CASSAQGDGYTF
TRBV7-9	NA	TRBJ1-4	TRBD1	TGTGCCAGCAGCCACGCCACCGGGACAGGCCCTTCGGAAAAACTGTTTTTT	CASSHATGTGPSEKLFF
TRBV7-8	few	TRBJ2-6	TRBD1	TGTGCCAGCAGTCCGAGACAGGGTCCCCGAAGCTACTCTGGGGCCAACGTCCTGACTTTC	CASSPRQGPRSYSGANVLTF
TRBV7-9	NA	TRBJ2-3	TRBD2	TGTGCCAGCAGCTTAGGTGGCGGGGGGGCCTTTGGCGATACGCAGTATTTT	CASSLGGGGAFGDTQYF
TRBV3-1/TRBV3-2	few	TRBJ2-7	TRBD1	TGTGCCAGCAGCCCCACCCTGGACAGGGGGCTCGAGCAGTACTTC	CASSPTLDRGLEQYF
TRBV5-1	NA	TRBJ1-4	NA	TGCGCCAGCAGCTTGAGGGGAGGTAATGAAAAACTGTTTTTT	CASSLRGGNEKLFF
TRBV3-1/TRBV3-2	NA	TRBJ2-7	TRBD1	TGTGCCAGCAGCCAAGACGGGGACAGGCGCTACGAGCAGTACTTC	CASSQDGDRRYEQYF
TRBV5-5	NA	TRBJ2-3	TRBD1	TGTGCCAGCAGCCCTCCGGGACAGGGCACAGATACGCAGTATTTT	CASSPPGQGTDTQYF
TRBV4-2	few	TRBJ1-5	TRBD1	TGTGCCAGCAGCCAAAGGACAGGGTCGGATCAGCCCCAGCATTTT	CASSQRTGSDQPQHF
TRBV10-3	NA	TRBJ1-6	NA	TGTGCCATCAGCGAAGTACAGAATTCACCCCTCCACTTT	CAISEVQNSPLHF
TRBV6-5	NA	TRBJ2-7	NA	TGTGCCAGCAGTTACTCAATCGAGGCCTCCTACGAGCAGTACTTC	CASSYSIEASYEQYF
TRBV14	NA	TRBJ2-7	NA	TGTGCCAGCAGCCAATTTACGGGTTACGAGCAGTACTTC	CASSQFTGYEQYF
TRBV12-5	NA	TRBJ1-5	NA	TGTGCTAGTGGTCCCCTGGGGAGGGCCAATCAGCCCCAGCATTTT	CASGPLGRANQPQHF
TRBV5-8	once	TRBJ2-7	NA	TGTGCCAGCAGTGGGGTCCTCGGGGAGCCCTACGAGCAGTACTTC	CASSGVLGEPYEQYF